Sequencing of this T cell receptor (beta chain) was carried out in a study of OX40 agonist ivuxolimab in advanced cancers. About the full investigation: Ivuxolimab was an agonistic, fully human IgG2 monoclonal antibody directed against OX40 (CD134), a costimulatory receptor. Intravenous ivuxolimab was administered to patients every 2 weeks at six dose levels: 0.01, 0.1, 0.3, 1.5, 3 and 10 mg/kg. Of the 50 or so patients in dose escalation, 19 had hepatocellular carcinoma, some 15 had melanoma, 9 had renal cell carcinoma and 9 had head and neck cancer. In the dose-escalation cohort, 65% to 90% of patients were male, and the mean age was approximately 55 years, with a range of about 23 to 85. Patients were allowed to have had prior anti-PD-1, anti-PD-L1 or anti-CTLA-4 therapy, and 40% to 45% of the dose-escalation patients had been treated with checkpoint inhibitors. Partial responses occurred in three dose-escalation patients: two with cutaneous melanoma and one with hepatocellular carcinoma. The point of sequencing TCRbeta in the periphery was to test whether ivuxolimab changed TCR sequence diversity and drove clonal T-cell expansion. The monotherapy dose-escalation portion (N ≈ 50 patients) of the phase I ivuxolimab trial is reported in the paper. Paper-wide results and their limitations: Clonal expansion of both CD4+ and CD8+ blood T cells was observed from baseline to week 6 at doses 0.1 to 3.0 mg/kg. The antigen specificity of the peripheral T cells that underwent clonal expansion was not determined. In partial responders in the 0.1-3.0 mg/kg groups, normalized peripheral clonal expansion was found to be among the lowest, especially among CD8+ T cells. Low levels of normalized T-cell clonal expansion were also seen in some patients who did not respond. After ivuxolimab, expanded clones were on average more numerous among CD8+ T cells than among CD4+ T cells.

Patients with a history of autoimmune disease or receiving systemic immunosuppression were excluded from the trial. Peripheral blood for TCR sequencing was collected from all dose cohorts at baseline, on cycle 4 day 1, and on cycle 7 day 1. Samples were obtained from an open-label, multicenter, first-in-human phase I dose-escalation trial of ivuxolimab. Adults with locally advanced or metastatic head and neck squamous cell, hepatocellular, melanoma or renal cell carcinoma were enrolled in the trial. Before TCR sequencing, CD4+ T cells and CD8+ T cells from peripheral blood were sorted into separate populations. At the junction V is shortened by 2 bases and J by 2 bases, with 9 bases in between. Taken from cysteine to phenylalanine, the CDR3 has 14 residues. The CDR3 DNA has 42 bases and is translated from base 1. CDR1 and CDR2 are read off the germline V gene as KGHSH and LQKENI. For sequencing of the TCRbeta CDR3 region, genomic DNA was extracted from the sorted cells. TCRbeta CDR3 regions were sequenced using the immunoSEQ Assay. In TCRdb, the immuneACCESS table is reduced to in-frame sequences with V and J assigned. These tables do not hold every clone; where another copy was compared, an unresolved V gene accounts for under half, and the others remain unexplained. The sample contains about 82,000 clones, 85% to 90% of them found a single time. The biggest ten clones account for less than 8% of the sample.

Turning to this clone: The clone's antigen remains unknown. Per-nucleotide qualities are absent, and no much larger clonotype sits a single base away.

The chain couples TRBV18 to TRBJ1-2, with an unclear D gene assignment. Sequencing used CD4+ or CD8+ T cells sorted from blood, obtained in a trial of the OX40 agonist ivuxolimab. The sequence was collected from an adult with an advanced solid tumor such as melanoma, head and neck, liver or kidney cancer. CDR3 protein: CASSPRETNYGYTF. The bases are TGTGCCAGCTCACCAAGAGAAACCAACTATGGCTACACCTTC.